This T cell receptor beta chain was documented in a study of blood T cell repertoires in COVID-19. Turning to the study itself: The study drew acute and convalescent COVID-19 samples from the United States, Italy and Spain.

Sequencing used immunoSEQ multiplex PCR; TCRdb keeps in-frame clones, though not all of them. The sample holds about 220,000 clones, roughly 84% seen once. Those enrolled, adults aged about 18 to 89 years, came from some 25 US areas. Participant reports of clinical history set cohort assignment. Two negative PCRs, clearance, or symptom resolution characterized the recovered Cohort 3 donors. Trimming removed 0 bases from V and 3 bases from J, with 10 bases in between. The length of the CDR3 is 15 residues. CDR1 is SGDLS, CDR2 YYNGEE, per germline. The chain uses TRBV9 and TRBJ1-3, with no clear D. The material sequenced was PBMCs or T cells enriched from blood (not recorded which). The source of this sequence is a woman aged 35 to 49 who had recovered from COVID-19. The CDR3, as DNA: TGTGCCAGCAGCGTAGATACCGTCGGTGGAAACACCATATATTTT. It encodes CASSVDTVGGNTIYF.